This entry lists 13 T cell receptor beta chains sequenced from one sample in a study of cytomegalovirus exposure and HLA in healthy donors. Clones were read by immunoSEQ multiplex PCR, and TCRdb kept only the in-frame ones, dropping some. The table shows roughly 60,000 clones, with approximately 96% occurring only once. Sequenced: PBMCs. The receptors stem from a man between 18 and 29 years old in good health and CMV-seronegative.

CDR3 residues: CASSRAGLSYNEQFF. The CDR3 nucleotides read TGTGCCAGCAGTCGAGCGGGTCTCTCCTACAATGAGCAGTTCTTC. The chain combines TRBV28 with TRBJ2-1, with a tentative D call TRBD2 (6 bases). Per the germline V gene, CDR1 is MDHEN and CDR2 is SYDVKM. V was shortened by 5 bases and J by 0 bases, with 11 bases between the two germline ends. The CDR3 has 15 residues.

The chain uses TRBV29-1 and TRBJ1-2, with 7 bases that match TRBD1. Germline V CDR1 and CDR2: SQVTM, ANQGSEA. Losses at the gene ends were 7 bases for V and 4 bases for J; bases not matched to a gene: 6. The CDR3 is 12 residues long. The CDR3 spells CSARTGPYGYTF. CDR3 in DNA: TGCAGCGCCCGGACAGGTCCCTATGGCTACACCTTC.

The chain joins TRBV15 to TRBJ1-2; D is uncertain. This CDR3 region has 15 residues. Germline values: CDR1 LNHNV, CDR2 YYDKDF (reference sequence). V lost 0 bases to trimming and J lost 4 bases, with 12 bases between them. The DNA for the CDR3 is TGTGCCACCAGCAGAGATTTAGAGGGTCCCTATGGCTACACCTTC. This sequence encodes CATSRDLEGPYGYTF.

The chain recombines TRBV19 with TRBJ1-2, with TRBD1 as a possible D gene (5 bases). The CDR3 totals 11 residues. Trimming took 11 bases from V and 3 from J, leaving 10 bases between them. CDR1 is LNHDA and CDR2 is SQIVND in the germline V gene (reference sequence). The CDR3 nucleotides read TGTGCCTTCGACAGTGACTATGGCTACACCTTC. Amino acid sequence: CAFDSDYGYTF.

The J gene is TRBJ2-7, the V gene TRBV5-1, with 15 bases lining up with TRBD2. Looked up from germline, CDR1 is SGHRS and CDR2 is YFSETQ. Losses at the gene ends were 3 bases for V and 0 bases for J; bases not matched to a gene: 4. This CDR3 contains 17 residues. CDR3 bases: TGCGCCAGCAGCTCCGGACTAGCGGGAGGGCCCTCCTACGAGCAGTACTTC. This encodes CASSSGLAGGPSYEQYF.

The gene calls are TRBV9 and TRBJ2-7; 8 bases are a match to TRBD2. The CDR3 sequence is 15 residues long. Trimming took 0 bases from V and 6 from J; bases not matched to a gene: 8. CDR1 and CDR2 (germline): SGDLS, YYNGEE. In DNA form, the CDR3 reads TGTGCCAGCAGCGTAGAAAGGGCGGGACTAGGCGAGCAGTACTTC. It codes for CASSVERAGLGEQYF.

The chain combines TRBV27 with TRBJ2-1, with unresolved D. This CDR3 has 12 amino acids. Germline-derived CDR1 and CDR2 are MNHEY and SMNVEV (reference sequence). V dropped 6 bases and J dropped 6 bases, with 9 bases sitting between them. CDR3 DNA sequence: TGTGCCAGCAGCCGACTGGGCAATGAGCAGTTCTTC. It translates to CASSRLGNEQFF.

This chain connects TRBV5-1 to TRBJ2-3, with 15 bases fitting TRBD2. The CDR3 length is 19 residues. Germline CDR1 is SGHRS and CDR2 is YFSETQ. The V and J ends lost 4 bases and 1 base, in that order; junction bases with no gene match: 10. In DNA form, the CDR3 reads TGCGCCAGCAGCCTCGCCGGACTAGCGGGAGGGCTCCGCACAGATACGCAGTATTTT. This codes for CASSLAGLAGGLRTDTQYF.

V gene TRBV10-3 combines with J gene TRBJ2-2; the match to TRBD1 covers 8 bases. The CDR3 contains 14 residues. Per germline, CDR1 ENHRY and CDR2 SYGVKD. V dropped 11 bases and J dropped 1; count of bases not matched to a gene: 6. This CDR3 reads CAARGQENTGELFF. DNA of the CDR3: TGTGCCGCCCGGGGACAGGAGAACACCGGGGAGCTGTTTTTT.

The chain uses TRBV5-1 and TRBJ2-7, with TRBD1 as a possible D gene (6 bases). The V end was cut by 0 bases, the J end by 3 bases, with 10 bases between. CDR3 length equals 14 residues. CDR1 SGHRS and CDR2 YFSETQ come from the germline V gene. CDR3 region: CASSLDGQNYEQYF. DNA of the CDR3: TGCGCCAGCAGCTTGGATGGACAGAACTACGAGCAGTACTTC.

The CDR3 DNA reads as TGTGCCAGCAGTGATGAGGGCCTAGCGGGAGGGCCCTACGAGCAGTACTTC. Its protein is CASSDEGLAGGPYEQYF. The chain joins TRBV2 to TRBJ2-7, with 12 bases that match TRBD2. Germline assignment: CDR1 SNHLY and CDR2 FYNNEI. The CDR3 extends over 17 amino acids. With V trimmed by 3 bases and J by 2 bases, 8 bases remained unmatched.

The V and J genes are TRBV18 and TRBJ1-4; no reliable D call. With 3 bases removed from V and 2 bases from J, the gap between germline ends came to 10 bases. Germline assignment: CDR1 KGHSH and CDR2 LQKENI. The CDR3 spans 15 residues. CDR3 DNA sequence: TGTGCCAGCTCACCGTCTGAGGGCACTAATGAAAAACTGTTTTTT. This sequence encodes CASSPSEGTNEKLFF.

This clone was seen only a few times. This sample includes further DNA sequences coding for the same CDR3. The chain links TRBV7-9 to TRBJ2-7, with D possibly being TRBD1 (6 bases). V was clipped by 4 bases and J by 3 bases, with 10 bases between them. Germline CDR1 is SEHNR and CDR2 is FQNEAQ (reference sequence). The CDR3 totals 13 residues. CDR3: CASSSGQIYEQYF. DNA of the CDR3: TGTGCCAGCAGCTCCGGACAGATCTACGAGCAGTACTTC.